Listed here is a single TCR beta chain. Authors' analysis steps: Amplification with reference gene primers provided the estimates of nucleated cell counts. Assay: immunoSEQ multiplex PCR; the TCRdb copy retains only in-frame clones and omits some. That table supplies the V and J calls and clone size; D and trimming were determined from the DNA. This table has about 150,000 clones, 70% to 90% appearing once. This entry comes from a study of blood T cell repertoires in COVID-19. In the study overall: Both acute and convalescent COVID-19 samples were obtained from the United States, Italy and Spain.

V shed 5 bases and J shed 4 bases, with 14 bases lying between them. The length of the CDR3 is 14 residues. Per the germline V gene, CDR1 is SEHNR and CDR2 is FQNEAQ (reference sequence). Sequenced input: peripheral blood. V usage is TRBV7-9 and J usage is TRBJ1-1; D is unclear. The origin of this receptor is a woman between 45 and 65 years old with acute or convalescent COVID-19. CDR3 DNA sequence: TGTGCCAGCAGCATCATCACCTCGGGCACTGAAGCTTTCTTT. Residues: CASSIITSGTEAFF.